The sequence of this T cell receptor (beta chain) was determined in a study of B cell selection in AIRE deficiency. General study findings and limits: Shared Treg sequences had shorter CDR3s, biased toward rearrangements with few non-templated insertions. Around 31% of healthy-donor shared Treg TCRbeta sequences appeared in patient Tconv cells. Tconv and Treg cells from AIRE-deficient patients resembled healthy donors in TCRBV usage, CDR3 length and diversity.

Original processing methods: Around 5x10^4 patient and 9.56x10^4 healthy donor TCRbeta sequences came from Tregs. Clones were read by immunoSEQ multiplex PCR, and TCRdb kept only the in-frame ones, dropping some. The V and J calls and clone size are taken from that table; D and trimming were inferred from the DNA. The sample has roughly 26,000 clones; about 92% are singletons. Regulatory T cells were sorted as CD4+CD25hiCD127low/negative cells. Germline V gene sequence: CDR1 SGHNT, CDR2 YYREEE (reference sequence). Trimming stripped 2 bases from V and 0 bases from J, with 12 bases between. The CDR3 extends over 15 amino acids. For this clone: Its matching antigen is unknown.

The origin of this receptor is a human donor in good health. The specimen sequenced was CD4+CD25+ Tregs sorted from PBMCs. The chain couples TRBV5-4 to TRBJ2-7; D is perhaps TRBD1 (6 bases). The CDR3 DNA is TGTGCCAGCAGCTTTGCTGGACAGCTCTCCTACGAGCAGTACTTC. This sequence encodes CASSFAGQLSYEQYF.